What follows are 13 T cell receptor beta chains derived from one specimen sequenced in a study of cytomegalovirus exposure and HLA in healthy donors. PCR primers comprised 60 Vbeta and 13 Jbeta primers. Assay: immunoSEQ multiplex PCR; the TCRdb copy retains only in-frame clones and omits some. The sample contains under 150,000 clones, more than 80% of which appear only once. The sample comprised PBMCs. Source of these receptors: a woman between 25 and 40 years old in good health and CMV-seropositive.

This rearrangement joins TRBV6-6 to TRBJ1-1; the D gene is possibly TRBD1 (5 bases). The germline V and J ends were trimmed by 11 bases and 3 bases, with 10 bases remaining between them. The CDR3 has 11 amino acids. From germline, CDR1 is MNHNY and CDR2 SVGAGI (reference sequence). The chain's CDR3 is CAGQGDTEAFF. CDR3 coding DNA: TGTGCCGGCCAAGGGGACACTGAAGCTTTCTTT.

The rearrangement links TRBV28 to TRBJ1-1, with no clear D. Germline assignment: CDR1 MDHEN and CDR2 SYDVKM. Trimming removed 3 bases at V and 1 base at J, with 3 bases between. This CDR3 is 12 amino acids long. The CDR3 bases are TGTGCCAGCAGTTTTAGGAACACTGAAGCTTTCTTT. Translation gives CASSFRNTEAFF. Full variable domain (outside the CDR3, taken from reference TRBV28 and TRBJ1-1): DVKVTQSSRYLVKRTGEKVFLECVQDMDHENMFWYRQDPGLGLRLIYFSYDVKMKEKGDIPEGYSVSREKKERFSLILESASTNQTSMYLCASSFRNTEAFFGQGTRLTVV.

This chain links TRBV18 with TRBJ2-7; perhaps TRBD2 as D (6 bases). CDR1 KGHSH and CDR2 LQKENI come from the germline V gene. Trimming removed 6 bases from V and 3 bases from J, with 12 bases in between. The CDR3 runs 13 residues. The CDR3 region is CASSRDSGYEQYF. The CDR3 DNA reads as TGTGCCAGCTCGCGGGATAGCGGCTACGAGCAGTACTTC. Together with reference TRBV18 and TRBJ2-7, the CDR3 gives the full variable domain: NAGVMQNPRHLVRRRGQEARLRCSPMKGHSHVYWYRQLPEEGLKFMVYLQKENIIDESGMPKERFSAEFPKEGPSILRIQQVVRGDSAAYFCASSRDSGYEQYFGPGTRLTVT.

The count of this clone is one. This chain connects TRBV6-6 to TRBJ2-1, with 11 bases identical to TRBD2. J gave up 7 bases and V 8 bases, and 7 bases lay outside the gene matches. The germline V gene encodes CDR1 MNHNY and CDR2 SVGAGI (reference sequence). The CDR3 spans 14 residues. The CDR3 loop reads CASRSSGGTNEQFF. The CDR3 nucleotides read TGTGCCAGCCGATCTAGCGGGGGGACTAATGAGCAGTTCTTC.

The chain links TRBV4-2 to TRBJ2-7; a possible D gene is TRBD2 (6 bases). Germline CDR1 LGHNA, CDR2 YNFKEQ. Trimming stripped 0 bases from V and 3 bases from J, with 12 bases between. The CDR3 contains 15 residues. The CDR3 region is CASSQDLAPGYEQYF. The CDR3 bases are TGTGCCAGCAGCCAAGATCTAGCGCCCGGCTACGAGCAGTACTTC.

The rearrangement links TRBV5-1 to TRBJ2-5; 8 positions agree with TRBD2. This CDR3 contains 14 residues. The germline gives CDR1 SGHRS, CDR2 YFSETQ. V shed 2 bases, J shed 1 base, and the junction held 1 base outside the gene matches. The CDR3 region has the DNA TGCGCCAGCAGCTTACGGGGGGGCCAAGAGACCCAGTACTTC. The encoded protein is CASSLRGGQETQYF.

This chain uses TRBV28 with TRBJ2-1; no clear D gene. Trimming cost V 7 bases and J 0 bases, with 4 bases left between them. Germline assignment: CDR1 MDHEN and CDR2 SYDVKM. The CDR3 sequence is 12 residues long. The CDR3 sequence: CASTSSYNEQFF. The CDR3 DNA follows: TGTGCCAGCACCTCCTCCTACAATGAGCAGTTCTTC.

The J gene is TRBJ2-3, the V gene TRBV7-9; D call uncertain. The CDR3 loop spans 13 amino acids. Germline CDR1 is SEHNR and CDR2 is FQNEAQ (reference sequence). Trimming removed 3 bases at V and 2 bases at J, with 6 bases between. DNA of the CDR3: TGTGCCAGCAGCTTCGCGCTCACAGATACGCAGTATTTT. Amino acids: CASSFALTDTQYF.

The rearrangement uses TRBV7-9 and TRBJ2-7, with 8 positions matching TRBD2. Germline trimming cut 0 bases from V and 7 bases from J; bases unmatched to any gene: 5. The V gene's germline CDR1 is SEHNR and CDR2 FQNEAQ (reference sequence). The CDR3 loop spans 14 amino acids. The CDR3 reads CASSLAYPGGEQYF. In DNA form, the CDR3 reads TGTGCCAGCAGCTTAGCGTACCCGGGAGGGGAGCAGTACTTC.

The chain is built from TRBV6-1 and TRBJ1-3; TRBD1 matches 8 bases. The V gene's germline CDR1 is MNHNS and CDR2 SASEGT. Germline trimming cut 8 bases from V and 3 bases from J; bases unmatched to any gene: 6. This CDR3 is 14 amino acids long. CDR3 region: CASARGLDGNTIYF. The CDR3 DNA is TGTGCCAGCGCCAGGGGGCTGGATGGAAACACCATATATTTT.

Concerning this clone itself: The same CDR3 arises from other DNA sequences in this sample as well. This rearrangement joins TRBV5-4 to TRBJ1-1; 10 nucleotides align to TRBD1. CDR3 length: 15 amino acids. CDR1 and CDR2 (germline): SGHNT, YYREEE (reference sequence). V lost 8 bases, J lost 5 bases, and 12 bases stayed unmatched. CDR3 loop: CASSAKGTGETEAFF. CDR3 DNA: TGTGCCAGTAGCGCTAAGGGGACAGGGGAGACTGAAGCTTTCTTT.

Note on this clone: Other DNA sequences from this sample encode an identical CDR3 as well. V is TRBV7-2 and J is TRBJ1-1; D ambiguous. The CDR3 runs 11 residues. The ends were cut back, 5 bases at V and 3 bases at J, with 4 bases in the middle. Per the germline V gene, CDR1 is SGHTA and CDR2 is FQGNSA. CDR3 protein: CASSPYTEAFF. In DNA, the CDR3 is TGTGCCAGCAGCCCTTACACTGAAGCTTTCTTT.

The V gene is TRBV30, the J gene TRBJ1-1; a possible D gene is TRBD1 (5 bases). The V end lost 5 bases, the J end lost 2 bases, and 9 bases lay between the germline ends. Germline lookup yields CDR1 GTSNPN and CDR2 SVGIG (reference sequence). This CDR3 spans 12 amino acids. CDR3 nucleotides: TGTGCCTGGTGGGGCACAAACACTGAAGCTTTCTTT. This sequence encodes CAWWGTNTEAFF.